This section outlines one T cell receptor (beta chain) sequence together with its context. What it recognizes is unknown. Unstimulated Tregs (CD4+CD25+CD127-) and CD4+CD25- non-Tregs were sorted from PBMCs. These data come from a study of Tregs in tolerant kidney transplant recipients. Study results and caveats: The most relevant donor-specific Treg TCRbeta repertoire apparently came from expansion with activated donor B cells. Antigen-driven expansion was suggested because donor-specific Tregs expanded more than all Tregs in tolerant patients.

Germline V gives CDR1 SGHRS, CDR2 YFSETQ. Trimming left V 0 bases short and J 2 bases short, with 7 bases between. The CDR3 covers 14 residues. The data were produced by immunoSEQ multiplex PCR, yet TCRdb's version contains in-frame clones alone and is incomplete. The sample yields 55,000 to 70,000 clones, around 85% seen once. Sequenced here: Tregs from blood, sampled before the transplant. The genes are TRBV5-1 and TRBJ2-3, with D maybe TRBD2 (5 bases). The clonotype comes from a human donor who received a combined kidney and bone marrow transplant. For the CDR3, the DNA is TGCGCCAGCAGCTTGGAGCGGATCACAGATACGCAGTATTTT. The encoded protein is CASSLERITDTQYF.